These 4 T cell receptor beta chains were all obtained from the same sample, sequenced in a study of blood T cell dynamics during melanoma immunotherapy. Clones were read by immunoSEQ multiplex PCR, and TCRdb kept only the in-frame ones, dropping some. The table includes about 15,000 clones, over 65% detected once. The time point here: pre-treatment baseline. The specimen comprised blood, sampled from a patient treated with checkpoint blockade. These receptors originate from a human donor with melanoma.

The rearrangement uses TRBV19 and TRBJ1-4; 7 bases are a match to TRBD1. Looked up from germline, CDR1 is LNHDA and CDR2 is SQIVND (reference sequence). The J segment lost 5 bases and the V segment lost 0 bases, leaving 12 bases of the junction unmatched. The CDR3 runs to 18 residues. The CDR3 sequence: CASSIDRSGGQPNEKLFF. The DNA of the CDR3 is TGTGCCAGTAGTATAGATCGGTCCGGGGGACAGCCGAATGAAAAACTGTTTTTT.

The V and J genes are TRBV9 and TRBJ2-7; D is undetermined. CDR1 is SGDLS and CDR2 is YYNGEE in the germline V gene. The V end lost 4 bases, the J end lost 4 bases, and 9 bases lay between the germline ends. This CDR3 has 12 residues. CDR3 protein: CASSPNAYEQYF. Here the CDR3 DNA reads TGTGCCAGCAGCCCAAACGCGTACGAGCAGTACTTC.

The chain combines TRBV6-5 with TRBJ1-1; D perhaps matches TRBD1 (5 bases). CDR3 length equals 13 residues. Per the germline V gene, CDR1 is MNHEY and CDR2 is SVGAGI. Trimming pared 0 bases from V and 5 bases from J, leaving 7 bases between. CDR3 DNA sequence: TGTGCCAGCAGTTACTCGAGACAGACTGAAGCTTTCTTT. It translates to CASSYSRQTEAFF.

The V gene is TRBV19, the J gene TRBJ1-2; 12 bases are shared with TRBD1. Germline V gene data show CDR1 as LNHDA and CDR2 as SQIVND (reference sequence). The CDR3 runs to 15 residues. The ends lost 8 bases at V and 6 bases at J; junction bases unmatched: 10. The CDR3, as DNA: TGTGCCAGTCGCCCCGGGACAGGGGGCAGAAATGGCTACACCTTC. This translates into CASRPGTGGRNGYTF. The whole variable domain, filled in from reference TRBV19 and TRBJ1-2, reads DGGITQSPKYLFRKEGQNVTLSCEQNLNHDAMYWYRQDPGQGLRLIYYSQIVNDFQKGDIAEGYSVSREKKESFPLTVTSAQKNPTAFYLCASRPGTGGRNGYTFGSGTRLTVV.